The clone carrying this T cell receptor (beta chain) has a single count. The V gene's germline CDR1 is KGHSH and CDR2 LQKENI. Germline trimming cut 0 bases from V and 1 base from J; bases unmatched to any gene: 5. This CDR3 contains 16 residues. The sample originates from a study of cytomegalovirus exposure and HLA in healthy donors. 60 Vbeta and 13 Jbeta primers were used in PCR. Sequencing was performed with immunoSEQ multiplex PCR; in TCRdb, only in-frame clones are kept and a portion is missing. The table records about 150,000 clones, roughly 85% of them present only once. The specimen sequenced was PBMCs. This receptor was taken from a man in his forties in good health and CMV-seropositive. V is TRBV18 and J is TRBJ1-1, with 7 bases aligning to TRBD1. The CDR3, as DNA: TGTGCCAGCTCACCACCGCGACAGGGAGGGAACACTGAAGCTTTCTTT. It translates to CASSPPRQGGNTEAFF. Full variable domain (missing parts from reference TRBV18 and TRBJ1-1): NAGVMQNPRHLVRRRGQEARLRCSPMKGHSHVYWYRQLPEEGLKFMVYLQKENIIDESGMPKERFSAEFPKEGPSILRIQQVVRGDSAAYFCASSPPRQGGNTEAFFGQGTRLTVV.